This T cell receptor beta chain is drawn from a study of blood T cell repertoires in COVID-19 (dated by TCRdb to about 2020). For the wider study: Collaborator samples came from the United States, Italy and Spain and covered acute and convalescent phases of COVID-19. The material from the prospective study consisted of cDNA or gDNA derived from T cells, B-cell-depleted T cells, or PBMCs. Samples came from the ongoing ImmuneRACE study (first 160 participants) plus 1,254 subjects from 6 global collaborators. Deeply sampled blood TCRbeta repertoires from subjects exposed to, actively infected with, or recovered from COVID-19 were included in the dataset. The repertoires were released in a freely available public database meant as a resource for research on the immune response to SARS-CoV-2. HLA class I and class II types, where available, came from metadata supplied by the sample provider rather than from assay-based typing. Sample metadata almost always included a de-identified subject ID, COVID-19 status, age in years and sex.

Note on this clone: Its antigen is still unknown. Nothing much larger sits one base from this clone, and base qualities are not available.

At one collaborating source in Seattle, patients were enrolled during active infection and were followed longitudinally through the course of disease. Whole blood was collected in K2EDTA tubes by collaborating institutions according to the institutions' own protocols. For TCRbeta analysis, collaborator samples were shipped as frozen whole blood, as isolated PBMCs, or as DNA extracted from either sample type. TCRbeta CDR3 regions were amplified from genomic DNA using the immunoSEQ Assay, a bias-controlled multiplex PCR. As for the authors' bioinformatics: Within the assay, amplification of reference gene primers was used to estimate how many nucleated cells each sample contained. Sequence reads were collapsed and filtered to measure the absolute abundance of every unique TCRbeta CDR3 rearrangement. For each sample, productive Simpson clonality was calculated as the square root of Simpson's diversity index across productive rearrangements. The table was pulled from immuneACCESS by TCRdb, which kept in-frame rearrangements only. Such tables lose some clones; where checked, under half of the loss comes from unresolved V genes, and the rest has no known cause. For V, J and clone size, that table is used; D and trimming come from the DNA. The sample table lists fewer than 65,000 clones, approximately 92% of them with a count of one. The ten most abundant clones make up under 20% of the sample.

V drops 7 bases and J drops 4 bases, leaving 18 bases in between. From cysteine to phenylalanine, the CDR3 is 14 amino acids long. Kept here is only the CDR3 DNA, which spans 42 bases and is read in frame from base 1. CDR1 and CDR2, looked up from the germline V gene, are SGHRS and YFSETQ. Beyond this particular receptor, the publication reports: The amount of clinical and demographic metadata varied by source and participant and was provided uncurated.

Recombination linked TRBV5-1 to TRBJ2-7; TRBD2 is perhaps the D gene, given 6 matching bases. The receptor was derived from a woman aged 60-70 years with COVID-19, enrolled during active disease. The source material was peripheral blood. Read as DNA, the sequence is TGCGCCAGCCGCCCGGGGCGGGGAGGATACGAGCAGTACTTC. It encodes CASRPGRGGYEQYF.